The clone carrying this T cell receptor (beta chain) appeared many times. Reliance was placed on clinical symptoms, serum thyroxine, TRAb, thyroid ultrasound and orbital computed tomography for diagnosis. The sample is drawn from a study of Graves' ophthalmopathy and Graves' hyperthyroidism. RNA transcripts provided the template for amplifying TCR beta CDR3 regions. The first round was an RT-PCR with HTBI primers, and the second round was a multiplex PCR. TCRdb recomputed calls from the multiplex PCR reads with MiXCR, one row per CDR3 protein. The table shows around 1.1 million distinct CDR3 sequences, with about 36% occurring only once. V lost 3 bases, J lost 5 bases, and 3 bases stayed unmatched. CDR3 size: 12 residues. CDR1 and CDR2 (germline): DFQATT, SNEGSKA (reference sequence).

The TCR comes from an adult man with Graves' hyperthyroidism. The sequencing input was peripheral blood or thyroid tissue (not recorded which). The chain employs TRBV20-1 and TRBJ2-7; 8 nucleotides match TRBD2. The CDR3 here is CSASGRANEQYF. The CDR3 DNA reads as TGCAGTGCTAGCGGGAGGGCCAACGAGCAGTACTTC.